These 20 T cell receptor beta chains came from one sample sequenced in a study of T-cell reconstitution after alpha-beta-depleted transplantation in children. TCRbeta library construction was performed incorporating unique molecular identifiers. TCRdb analysed the PCR reads with MiXCR anew, one entry per CDR3 protein. The table records some 600,000 distinct CDR3 sequences, approximately 13% of them present only once. The sample here was PBMCs, mostly from graft donor cells, taken 360 days after TCRalphabeta/CD19-depleted stem cell transplant. Receptor source: a male patient younger than 18 who had a stem cell transplant for acute myeloid leukemia, so the T cells may come from the graft donor.

V is TRBV7-9 and J is TRBJ2-7; D gene uncertain. Trimming shortened V by 2 bases and J by 2 bases, and 10 bases separated the two germline ends. This CDR3 is built from 14 residues. CDR1 is SEHNR and CDR2 is FQNEAQ in the germline V gene (reference sequence). The CDR3 coding sequence is TGTGCCAGCAGCTTAAGACAATGGACCTACGAGCAGTACTTC. This translates into CASSLRQWTYEQYF.

This clonotype was found a few times. The chain couples TRBV10-3 to TRBJ2-4; D might be TRBD1 (5 bases). CDR1 and CDR2 from the germline V gene are ENHRY and SYGVKD. The CDR3 is made up of 12 amino acids. Trimming pared 5 bases from V and 9 bases from J, leaving 11 bases between. For the CDR3, the DNA is TGTGCCATCAGTTCGGACATGGGCATTCAGTACTTC. Translating gives CAISSDMGIQYF.

The rearrangement links TRBV28 to TRBJ2-1, with a tentative D call TRBD1 (6 bases). In germline, CDR1 is MDHEN, CDR2 SYDVKM. Trimming left V 6 bases short and J 4 bases short, with 16 bases between. The length of the CDR3 is 15 residues. The CDR3 DNA is TGTGCCAGCAGCATAACAGGGCCGGCTTACAATGAGCAGTTCTTC. It is translated as CASSITGPAYNEQFF.

This sequence joins TRBV7-3 and TRBJ2-2; 7 positions agree with TRBD2. V was clipped by 0 bases and J by 5 bases; unmatched bases: 6. Germline V gives CDR1 SGHTA, CDR2 FQGTGA. This CDR3 is built from 16 residues. The chain's CDR3 is CASSLTGEGKTGELFF. CDR3 nucleotide sequence: TGTGCCAGCAGCTTAACGGGGGAGGGGAAGACCGGGGAGCTGTTTTTT.

This clonotype was observed a few times. An end of the junction does not agree with germline; a read error may underlie this. The chain couples TRBV7-2 to TRBJ2-1; TRBD2 agrees at 10 bases. This CDR3 region has 15 residues. Germline V gives CDR1 SGHTA, CDR2 FQGNSA. The CDR3 region is CASSLAGVGYNEQFF. CDR3 coding DNA: TGTGCCAGCAGCCTAGCGGGAGTTGGCTACAATGAGCAGTTCTTC. The variable domain in full, completed from reference TRBV7-2 and TRBJ2-1, reads GAGVSQSPSNKVTEKGKDVELRCDPISGHTALYWYRQSLGQGLEFLIYFQGNSAPDKSGLPSDRFSAERTGGSVSTLTIQRTQQEDSAVYLCASSLAGVGYNEQFFGPGTRLTVL.

This chain connects TRBV18 to TRBJ2-7, with 9 positions matching TRBD2. CDR3 length: 13 amino acids. V dropped 8 bases and J dropped 3; count of bases not matched to a gene: 5. Per germline, CDR1 KGHSH and CDR2 LQKENI. CDR3 nucleotides: TGTGCCAGCGCGGGACTAGCAGACTACGAGCAGTACTTC. It specifies CASAGLADYEQYF.

This clonotype was observed a few times. The CDR3 DNA sequence: TGTGCCAGCAGTTTGTCAACCCGGACAGCTTACGAGCAGTACTTC. Its protein product is CASSLSTRTAYEQYF. The chain couples TRBV28 to TRBJ2-7; D may be TRBD1 (6 bases). The CDR3 is made up of 15 amino acids. Germline CDR1 reads MDHEN; CDR2 reads SYDVKM. The germline V and J ends were trimmed by 3 bases and 4 bases, with 16 bases remaining between them.

The rearrangement joins TRBV12-3 or TRBV12-4 to TRBJ2-2; tentative D call: TRBD2 (5 bases). CDR3 length equals 15 residues. V was clipped by 3 bases and J by 1 base, with 9 bases between them. CDR3 coding DNA: TGTGCCAGCAGTTTCCCTAGCTGGAACACCGGGGAGCTGTTTTTT. This sequence encodes CASSFPSWNTGELFF.

This clonotype occurred a few times. V is TRBV10-3 and J is TRBJ2-7, with D perhaps being TRBD1 or TRBD2 (5 bases each). The germline V and J ends were trimmed by 9 bases and 2 bases, with 14 bases remaining between them. Per the germline V gene, CDR1 is ENHRY and CDR2 is SYGVKD. The CDR3 is 13 amino acids. The CDR3 coding sequence is TGTGCCATATCCGGGACCGAGACCTACGAGCAGTACTTC. This translates into CAISGTETYEQYF.

The chain combines TRBV29-1 with TRBJ2-7, with D possibly matching TRBD2 (5 bases). Germline CDR1 reads SQVTM; CDR2 reads ANQGSEA. This CDR3 contains 14 residues. Trimming left V 0 bases short and J 2 bases short, with 11 bases between. The CDR3 DNA is TGCAGCGTTGAAGATGACGCTAGCCCCTACGAGCAGTACTTC. Translating it yields CSVEDDASPYEQYF.

This clonotype was picked up a small number of times. The gene calls are TRBV28 and TRBJ2-3; TRBD2 matches 12 bases. The CDR3 runs 19 residues. The V and J ends lost 4 bases and 1 base, in that order; junction bases with no gene match: 12. Germline loops: CDR1 MDHEN, CDR2 SYDVKM. The CDR3 here is CASSSRLAGVGGGTDTQYF. The CDR3 DNA reads TGTGCCAGCAGTTCCCGACTAGCGGGAGTTGGGGGGGGCACAGATACGCAGTATTTT.

This clonotype came up many times. This sequence joins TRBV29-1 and TRBJ2-7, with 7 bases aligning to TRBD2. This CDR3 comprises 13 residues. Germline CDR1 is SQVTM and CDR2 is ANQGSEA. Germline trimming cut 1 base from V and 3 bases from J; bases unmatched to any gene: 3. CDR3 DNA sequence: TGCAGCGTTGAAGTGGGGGGGATCTACGAGCAGTACTTC. Translating it yields CSVEVGGIYEQYF.

This clonotype was detected ten times or more. V and J are TRBV24-1 and TRBJ2-1; 15 bases are shared with TRBD2. Germline CDR1 reads KGHDR; CDR2 reads SFDVKD. J lost 7 bases, V lost 4 bases, and 4 bases had no gene match. The CDR3 runs 16 residues. Here the CDR3 reads CATSEPGLAGGNEQFF. The CDR3 nucleotides are TGTGCCACCAGTGAACCGGGACTAGCGGGAGGAAATGAGCAGTTCTTC.

This clonotype has a count of ten or more. The genes are TRBV5-1 and TRBJ2-2; 7 bases match TRBD1. This CDR3 has 14 amino acids. V shed 3 bases and J 4 bases; nucleotides not matched to a gene: 3. CDR1 is SGHRS and CDR2 is YFSETQ in the germline V gene. In DNA, the CDR3 is TGCGCCAGCAGCTCTCGGACAGGCACCGGGGAGCTGTTTTTT. It encodes CASSSRTGTGELFF.

The chain employs TRBV11-2 and TRBJ2-1; the match to TRBD2 covers 7 bases. The CDR3 is made up of 16 amino acids. Germline CDR1 is SGHAT and CDR2 is FQNNGV. The V segment lost 5 bases and the J segment 4 bases; nucleotides outside the gene matches: 11. CDR3 region: CASSVSLADGYNEQFF. CDR3 coding DNA: TGTGCCAGCAGCGTTTCTCTAGCGGACGGGTACAATGAGCAGTTCTTC.

Many counts were recorded for this clonotype. The V and J genes are TRBV28 and TRBJ2-2, with TRBD1 as a possible D gene (5 bases). Germline lookup yields CDR1 MDHEN and CDR2 SYDVKM. The CDR3 is 14 residues long. Deletions cut 2 bases from V and 4 bases from J, with 8 bases between. The DNA for the CDR3 is TGTGCCAGCAGTTTACGCAGGGTCACCGGGGAGCTGTTTTTT. It translates to CASSLRRVTGELFF.

The chain combines TRBV4-3 with TRBJ2-1; a possible D gene is TRBD2 (6 bases). This CDR3 contains 16 residues. CDR1 is LGHNA, CDR2 YSLEER, per germline. V lost 0 bases, J lost 5 bases, and 14 bases lay in between. DNA for the CDR3: TGCGCCAGCAGCCAAGAGGCGGGACCCGATCACAATGAGCAGTTCTTC. This gives the protein CASSQEAGPDHNEQFF.

The rearrangement joins TRBV12-3 or TRBV12-4 to TRBJ2-2; 9 bases are shared with TRBD1. V shed 5 bases, J shed 1 base, and the junction held 11 bases outside the gene matches. There are 18 residues in the CDR3. CDR3 sequence: CASSPGQGKGLNTGELFF. The DNA of the CDR3 is TGTGCCAGCAGTCCCGGACAGGGGAAGGGATTGAACACCGGGGAGCTGTTTTTT.

The chain employs TRBV24-1 and TRBJ2-2, with TRBD1 as a possible D gene (5 bases). The CDR3 is made up of 19 amino acids. Germline CDR1 KGHDR, CDR2 SFDVKD. Trimming took off 5 bases at V and 4 bases at J, with 25 bases between the two ends. The CDR3 protein is CATSVLVPPDSRITGELFF. CDR3 coding DNA: TGTGCCACCAGTGTATTAGTGCCACCTGACAGCAGGATCACCGGGGAGCTGTTTTTT.

This clonotype came up many times. This rearrangement joins TRBV12-3 or TRBV12-4 to TRBJ2-3; possible D gene TRBD2, 6 bases. V shed 0 bases and J shed 1 base, with 14 bases lying between them. The CDR3 is 17 residues long. For the CDR3, the DNA is TGTGCCAGCAGTTTAGCGCCTCTAGCGTTACGCACAGATACGCAGTATTTT. Translating gives CASSLAPLALRTDTQYF.